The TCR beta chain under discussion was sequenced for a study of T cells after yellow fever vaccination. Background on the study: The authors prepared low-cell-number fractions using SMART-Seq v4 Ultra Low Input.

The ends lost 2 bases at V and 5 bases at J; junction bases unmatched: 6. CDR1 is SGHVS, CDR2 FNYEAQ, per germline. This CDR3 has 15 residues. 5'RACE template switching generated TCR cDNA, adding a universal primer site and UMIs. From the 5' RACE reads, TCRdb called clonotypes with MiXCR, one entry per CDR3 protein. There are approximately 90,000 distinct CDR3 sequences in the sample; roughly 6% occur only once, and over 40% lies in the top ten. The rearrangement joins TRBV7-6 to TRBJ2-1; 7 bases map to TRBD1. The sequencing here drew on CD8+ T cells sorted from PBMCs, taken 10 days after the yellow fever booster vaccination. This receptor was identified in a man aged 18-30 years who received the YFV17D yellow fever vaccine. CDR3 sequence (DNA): TGTGCCAGCAGCTTAAGTGTTACAGGGGACAATGAGCAGTTCTTC. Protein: CASSLSVTGDNEQFF.